This TCR beta chain originates from a study of T-cell memory formation after mild COVID-19. Study results and caveats: Pre-infection memory held some responding clones, suggesting pre-existing cross-reactive T cells responded. Clones that contracted from day 15 to 85 had balanced CD4/CD8; later expanders were CD4+ biased. Contracting CD4+ clones sat mainly in CM and EM; CD8+ in EMRA.

Germline lookup yields CDR1 SGHNT and CDR2 YYREEE (reference sequence). V was pared by 2 bases and J by 3 bases, with 8 bases of the junction left unmatched. The CDR3 is 16 residues long. Sample barcodes and UMIs were carried by the TCR alpha and TCR beta cDNA libraries that 5'RACE generated with constant-segment primers. Using its own MiXCR run on the 5' RACE reads, TCRdb lists one record per CDR3 protein. Found here are some 450,000 distinct CDR3 sequences, over 15% of them singletons; the top ten hold 7.5% to 9.5%. Comments on this clonotype: What it binds is unknown.

The receptor was isolated from an adult woman who had mild COVID-19 (a few samples of this study predate the infection). Cell type and time point are not known. Sequenced: PBMCs or a T cell subset sorted from them (not recorded which). The gene calls are TRBV5-4 and TRBJ1-1, with 9 bases matching TRBD1. The CDR3 sequence is CASSFKTGGADTEAFF. The CDR3 DNA reads TGTGCCAGCAGCTTCAAAACAGGGGGCGCGGACACTGAAGCTTTCTTT.